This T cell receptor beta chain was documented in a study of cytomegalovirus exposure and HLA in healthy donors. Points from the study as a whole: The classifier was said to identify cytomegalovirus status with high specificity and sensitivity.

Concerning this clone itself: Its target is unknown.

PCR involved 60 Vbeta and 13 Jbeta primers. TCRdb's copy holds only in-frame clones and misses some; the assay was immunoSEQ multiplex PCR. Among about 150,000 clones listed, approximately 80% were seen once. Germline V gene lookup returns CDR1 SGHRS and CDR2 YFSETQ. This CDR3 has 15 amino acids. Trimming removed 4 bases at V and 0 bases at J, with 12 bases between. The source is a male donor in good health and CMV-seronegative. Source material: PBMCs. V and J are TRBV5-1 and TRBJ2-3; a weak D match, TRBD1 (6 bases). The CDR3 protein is CASSEDRPSTDTQYF. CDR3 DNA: TGCGCCAGCAGCGAGGACAGACCGAGCACAGATACGCAGTATTTT.